This TCR beta chain came from a study of T cell responses to AZD1222 COVID-19 vaccine. General observations from the study: Donors were mostly white British, more females; clonal diversity possibly underestimated. Only after the peak T cell response were repertoires sampled. Spike was spanned by vaccine-associated CD4 TCRs, which were dominant at 160-218 and 743-854.

Worth noting for this clone: What it recognizes is unknown. The sample carries other DNA sequences with the same CDR3.

Trimming left V 1 base short and J 2 bases short, with 11 bases between. This CDR3 spans 15 amino acids. The germline CDR1 and CDR2 sequences are MNHNS and SASEGT. Some clones are missing from TCRdb's copy, which holds only in-frame ones; the method was immunoSEQ multiplex PCR. This table has roughly 150,000 clones, roughly 89% appearing once. The source of this sequence is an adult in good health. The gene calls are TRBV6-1 and TRBJ1-2; D not resolved. The specimen was peripheral blood, collected on day 0 of AZD1222 vaccination. The CDR3 DNA reads as TGTGCCAGCAGTGAAGGGGGATCGGGGAACTATGGCTACACCTTC. This encodes CASSEGGSGNYGYTF.